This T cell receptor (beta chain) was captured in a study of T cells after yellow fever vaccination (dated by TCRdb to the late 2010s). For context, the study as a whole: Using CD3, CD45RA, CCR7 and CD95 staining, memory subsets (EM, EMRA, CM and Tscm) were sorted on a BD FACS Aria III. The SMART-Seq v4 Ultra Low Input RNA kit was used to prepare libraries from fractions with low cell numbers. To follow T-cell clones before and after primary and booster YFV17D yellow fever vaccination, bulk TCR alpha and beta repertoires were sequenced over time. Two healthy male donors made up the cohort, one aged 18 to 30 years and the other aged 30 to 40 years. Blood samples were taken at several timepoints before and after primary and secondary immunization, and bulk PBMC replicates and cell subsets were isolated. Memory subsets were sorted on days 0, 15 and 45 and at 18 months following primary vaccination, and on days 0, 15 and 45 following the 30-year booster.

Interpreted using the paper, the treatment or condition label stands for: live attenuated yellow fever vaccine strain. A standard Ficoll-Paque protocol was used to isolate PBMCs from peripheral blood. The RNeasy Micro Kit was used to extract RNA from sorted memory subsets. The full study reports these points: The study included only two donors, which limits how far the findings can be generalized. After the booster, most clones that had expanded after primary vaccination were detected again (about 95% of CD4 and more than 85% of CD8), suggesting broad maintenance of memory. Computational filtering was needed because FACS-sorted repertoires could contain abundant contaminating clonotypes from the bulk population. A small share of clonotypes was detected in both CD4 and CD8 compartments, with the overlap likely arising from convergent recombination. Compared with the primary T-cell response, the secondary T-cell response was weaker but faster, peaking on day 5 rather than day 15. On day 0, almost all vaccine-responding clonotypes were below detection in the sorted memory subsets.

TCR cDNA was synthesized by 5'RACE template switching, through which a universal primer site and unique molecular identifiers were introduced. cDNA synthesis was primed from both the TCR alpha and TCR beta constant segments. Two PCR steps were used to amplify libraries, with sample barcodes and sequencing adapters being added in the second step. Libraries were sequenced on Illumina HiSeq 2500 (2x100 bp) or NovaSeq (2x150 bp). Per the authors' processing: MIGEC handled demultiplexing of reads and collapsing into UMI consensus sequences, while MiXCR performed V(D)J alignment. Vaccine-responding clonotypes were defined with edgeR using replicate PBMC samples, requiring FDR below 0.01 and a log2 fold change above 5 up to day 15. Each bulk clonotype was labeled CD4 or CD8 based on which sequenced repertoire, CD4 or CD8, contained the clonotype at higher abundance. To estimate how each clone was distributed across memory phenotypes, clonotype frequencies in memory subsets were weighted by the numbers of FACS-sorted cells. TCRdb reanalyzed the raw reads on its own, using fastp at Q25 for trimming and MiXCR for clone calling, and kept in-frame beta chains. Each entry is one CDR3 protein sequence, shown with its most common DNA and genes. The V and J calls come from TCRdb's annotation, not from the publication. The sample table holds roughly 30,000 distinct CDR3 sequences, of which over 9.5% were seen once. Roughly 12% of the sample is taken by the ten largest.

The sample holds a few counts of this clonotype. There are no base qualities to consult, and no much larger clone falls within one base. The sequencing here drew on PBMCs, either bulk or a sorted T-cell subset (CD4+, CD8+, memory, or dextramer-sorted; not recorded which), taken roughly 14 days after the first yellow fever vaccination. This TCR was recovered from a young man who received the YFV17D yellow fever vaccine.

The bases read TGTGCCAGCAGCCTAAAACCGACAGGGGAAGAAGCTTTCTTT. Its translation reads: CASSLKPTGEEAFF. Here the chain combines TRBV7-3 and TRBJ1-1; a stretch of 8 junction bases matches TRBD1. In the germline V gene, CDR1 corresponds to SGHTA and CDR2 to FQGTGA. V and J are trimmed by 5 bases and 8 bases, and the gene matches miss 10 bases of the junction. The CDR3 numbers 14 residues from cysteine through phenylalanine. The sequence is cut down to CDR3 DNA, 42 bases in frame from base 1.